This TCR beta chain was documented in a study of CD4+ T cells in melanoma. General study findings and limits: CD8+ T cell, macrophage and B cell function reportedly correlated with neoantigen-specific CD4+ T cells. Neoantigen-specific CD4+ T cells in melanoma reportedly had diverse differentiation states.

Comment on this clone: The antigen is unknown.

The germline CDR1 and CDR2 sequences are KGHSH and LQKENI. The CDR3 length is 12 residues. Trimming cost V 0 bases and J 10 bases, with 4 bases left between them. Libraries were prepared by immunoSEQ multiplex PCR; TCRdb keeps only in-frame clonotypes and omits some of them. The table includes about 11,000 clones, approximately 66% detected once. This clonotype was obtained from a human donor with melanoma. The sample was cells from a culture (not recorded whether cultured in vitro). The chain is built from TRBV18 and TRBJ1-6; no firm D call. The CDR3, as DNA: TGTGCCAGCTCACCACCGGGGTCACCCCTCCACTTT. It yields the protein CASSPPGSPLHF. Using reference TRBV18 and TRBJ1-6 for the parts outside the CDR3, the full variable domain is NAGVMQNPRHLVRRRGQEARLRCSPMKGHSHVYWYRQLPEEGLKFMVYLQKENIIDESGMPKERFSAEFPKEGPSILRIQQVVRGDSAAYFCASSPPGSPLHFGNGTRLTVT.